These 9 T cell receptor beta chains were sequenced from one sample in a study of OX40 agonist ivuxolimab in advanced cancers. The protocol was immunoSEQ multiplex PCR, while the TCRdb copy is restricted to in-frame clones and leaves out a portion. The table shows roughly 20,000 clones, with approximately 87% occurring only once. The specimen comprised CD4+ or CD8+ T cells sorted from blood, sampled in a trial of the OX40 agonist ivuxolimab. The receptors were sampled from an adult with an advanced solid tumor such as melanoma, head and neck, liver or kidney cancer.

The V and J genes are TRBV1 and TRBJ2-3; the table gives TRBD2 as D, unverified against the DNA. TRBV1 is listed as a pseudogene. This CDR3 comprises 18 residues. CDR3 DNA sequence: TGCACCAGCAGCCAAGTTCTAGCGGGGAGCCGAAGCACAGATACGCAGTATTTT. It is translated as CTSSQVLAGSRSTDTQYF.

J is TRBJ2-2 and V is TRBV21-1; TRBD2, the table's D call, lacks a check against the DNA. TRBV21-1 is recorded as a pseudogene. CDR3 length: 14 residues. Here the CDR3 reads CASSKEMDCGELFF. CDR3 DNA: TGTGCCAGCAGCAAAGAAATGGACTGCGGGGAGCTGTTTTTT.

The V call is TRBV12-5, the J call TRBJ2-2; tentative D call: TRBD2 (6 bases). Per germline, CDR1 LGHNT and CDR2 FRNRAP. The CDR3 loop spans 12 amino acids. The V and J ends lost 5 bases and 8 bases respectively, with 9 bases between them. CDR3 bases: TGTGCTAGTGGTCCGGGAGTGGGGGAGCTGTTTTTT. It is translated as CASGPGVGELFF.

At least ten counts were recorded for this clone. The J gene is TRBJ1-2, the V gene TRBV27; maybe TRBD1 (5 bases). The CDR3 is made up of 12 amino acids. Trimming left V 8 bases short and J 5 bases short, with 12 bases between. Per germline, CDR1 MNHEY and CDR2 SMNVEV (reference sequence). The CDR3 is CASGPRVYGYTF. The CDR3 DNA is TGTGCCAGCGGCCCCAGGGTTTATGGCTACACCTTC.

The V gene is TRBV6-6, the J gene TRBJ2-2; TRBD1 matches 8 bases. The germline gives CDR1 MNHNY, CDR2 SVGAGI (reference sequence). Unmatched junction bases numbered 5, after V lost 5 bases and J lost 6 bases. The CDR3 has 14 amino acids. The CDR3 DNA reads TGTGCCAGCAGTCCGGGACAGGTCTCCGGGGAGCTGTTTTTT. Residues: CASSPGQVSGELFF.

The gene calls are TRBV19 and TRBJ1-6; D is perhaps TRBD1 (5 bases). Trimming stripped 7 bases from V and 0 bases from J, with 16 bases between. From germline, CDR1 is LNHDA and CDR2 SQIVND (reference sequence). This CDR3 contains 17 residues. The CDR3 region has the DNA TGTGCCAGTACCCCAACCCGACAGAGCTCCTATAATTCACCCCTCCACTTT. Translation: CASTPTRQSSYNSPLHF.

This chain connects TRBV6-6 to TRBJ1-5; D is possibly TRBD1 (6 bases). The CDR3 has 13 residues. From germline, CDR1 is MNHNY and CDR2 SVGAGI (reference sequence). V was pared by 5 bases and J by 9 bases, with 14 bases between. The CDR3 reads CASSIQGTRPQHF. CDR3 bases: TGTGCCAGCAGTATACAGGGAACCCGGCCCCAGCATTTT.

The rearrangement uses TRBV5-1 and TRBJ1-1; D remains ambiguous. V dropped 4 bases and J dropped 5 bases, with 15 bases sitting between them. The CDR3 has 14 residues. CDR1 SGHRS and CDR2 YFSETQ come from the germline V gene. The CDR3, as DNA: TGCGCCAGCAGCGATCCGGGGTCAGGAACTGAAGCTTTCTTT. It specifies CASSDPGSGTEAFF.

This sequence joins TRBV6-1 and TRBJ2-1; D gene unclear. Germline V gene sequence: CDR1 MNHNS, CDR2 SASEGT. This CDR3 contains 15 residues. The V end lost 3 bases, the J end lost 2 bases, and 11 bases lay between the germline ends. CDR3 nucleotide sequence: TGTGCCAGCAGTGATTGGCAGATCCCCTACAATGAGCAGTTCTTC. As protein: CASSDWQIPYNEQFF.